A selection of T cell receptor beta chains follows, all from one sample in a study of blood T cell repertoires in COVID-19. Profiled with immunoSEQ multiplex PCR; TCRdb holds only in-frame clones, not every one. The sample lists roughly 70,000 clones, 70% to 90% occurring once. Sequences were obtained from peripheral blood. Source of these receptors: a man older than 75 with COVID-19, enrolled during active disease. The CDR3 runs from the conserved cysteine through the conserved F or W. The D gene is left open where the match is weak. A clone size is listed for some rows: how often the clone was seen (once, few, many), or a class if it is expanded.

D: -
V: TRBV28
size: -
J: TRBJ2-6
DNA: TGTGCCAGCAGTTTTTGGCGCGCAAGCTCTGGGGCCAGCGTCCTGACTTTC
CDR3: CASSFWRASSGASVLTF

D: TRBD1
V: TRBV3-1/TRBV3-2
size: -
J: TRBJ2-3
DNA: TGTGCCAGCAGCCTAAGACAGGGGATGATGGATACGCAGTATTTT
CDR3: CASSLRQGMMDTQYF

D: -
V: TRBV5-1
size: -
J: TRBJ2-3
DNA: TGCGCCAGCAGCTGGCTGAGCACAGATACGCAGTATTTT
CDR3: CASSWLSTDTQYF

D: -
V: TRBV12-3/TRBV12-4
size: -
J: TRBJ1-2
DNA: TGTGCCAGCAATAACCAAGAGGCCGGGGGCTACACCTTC
CDR3: CASNNQEAGGYTF

D: TRBD2
V: TRBV4-3
size: -
J: TRBJ2-1
DNA: TGCGCCAGCAGCCAAGTGGGGCTATTAGCGGGGAATGAGCAGTTCTTC
CDR3: CASSQVGLLAGNEQFF

D: TRBD1
V: TRBV10-3
size: -
J: TRBJ1-6
DNA: TGTGCCATCAGGGACCTGGGACAGGGAACAAATTCACCCCTCCACTTT
CDR3: CAIRDLGQGTNSPLHF

D: TRBD1
V: TRBV6-5
size: -
J: TRBJ2-7
DNA: TGTGCCAGCAGTTTTCTAACCGGGACAGGGGGTTACGAGCAGTACTTC
CDR3: CASSFLTGTGGYEQYF

D: -
V: TRBV5-6
size: -
J: TRBJ2-5
DNA: TGTGCCAGCAGCCCGGGTCAGGGCCCAAGTGAGACCCAGTACTTC
CDR3: CASSPGQGPSETQYF

D: TRBD1
V: TRBV7-3
size: -
J: TRBJ2-2
DNA: TGTGCCAGCAGCCTCATGGACAGGGATGGGAACACCGGGGAGCTGTTTTTT
CDR3: CASSLMDRDGNTGELFF

D: TRBD1
V: TRBV6-5
size: -
J: TRBJ2-5
DNA: TGTGCCAGCAGAAACGACAGGGCCGGGGAGACCCAGTACTTC
CDR3: CASRNDRAGETQYF

D: -
V: TRBV11-3
size: -
J: TRBJ2-1
DNA: TGTGCCAGCAGCCTCCGGACAGGGAGGGACCCTGAGCAGTTCTTC
CDR3: CASSLRTGRDPEQFF

D: TRBD2
V: TRBV5-5
size: -
J: TRBJ2-7
DNA: TGTGCCAGCAGCCAGTCAAAAGCGGGGAGCTCCTACGAGCAGTACTTC
CDR3: CASSQSKAGSSYEQYF

D: -
V: TRBV27
size: -
J: TRBJ2-3
DNA: TGTGCCAGCAGTTTCAACCTCGGAGCAGATACGCAGTATTTT
CDR3: CASSFNLGADTQYF

D: TRBD1
V: TRBV10-3
size: few
J: TRBJ1-1
DNA: TGTGCCATCAGTGAGTCCCCAGGGGGCTTTACTGAAGCTTTCTTT
CDR3: CAISESPGGFTEAFF

D: -
V: TRBV6-5
size: -
J: TRBJ2-1
DNA: TGTGCCAGCAGTTACTCGAGGGGGAGCTACAATGAGCAGTTCTTC
CDR3: CASSYSRGSYNEQFF

D: -
V: TRBV28
size: once
J: TRBJ1-5
DNA: TGTGCCAGCCAACGAGGGGGAAGCAATCAGCCCCAGCATTTT
CDR3: CASQRGGSNQPQHF

D: -
V: TRBV9
size: -
J: TRBJ1-2
DNA: TGTGCCAGCAGCAAACGGGGACTGGTCGGGGGCTACACCTTC
CDR3: CASSKRGLVGGYTF

D: TRBD1
V: TRBV5-1
size: -
J: TRBJ1-2
DNA: TGCGCCACTCGAGAACAGGGGGCGGTAGCTAACTATGGCTACACCTTC
CDR3: CATREQGAVANYGYTF

D: TRBD2
V: TRBV4-1
size: -
J: TRBJ2-1
DNA: TGCGCCAGCCGCACTAGCGGGGTTAATGAGCAGTTCTTC
CDR3: CASRTSGVNEQFF

D: TRBD1
V: TRBV28
size: -
J: TRBJ1-1
DNA: TGTGCCAGCAGTCCGCGACAGGGGTCACTTGGGAACACTGAAGCTTTCTTT
CDR3: CASSPRQGSLGNTEAFF

D: TRBD1
V: TRBV13
size: -
J: TRBJ1-1
DNA: TGTGCCAGCAGCCTCAGGGACAGGGGGACGGCTTTCTTT
CDR3: CASSLRDRGTAFF

D: -
V: TRBV20-1
size: once
J: TRBJ2-5
DNA: TGCAGTGTCCCGACTGAAGAGACCCAGTACTTC
CDR3: CSVPTEETQYF

D: TRBD1
V: TRBV6-6
size: -
J: TRBJ1-6
DNA: TGTGCCAGCAGTCCCCCGGGACAGGGGGCGAAGGTAGTCAATTCACCCCTCCACTTT
CDR3: CASSPPGQGAKVVNSPLHF

D: -
V: TRBV5-4
size: -
J: TRBJ1-2
DNA: TGTGCCAGCAGCTTGGTGCAGGGTAAATATGGCTACACCTTC
CDR3: CASSLVQGKYGYTF

D: -
V: TRBV4-2
size: -
J: TRBJ1-3
DNA: TGTGCCAGCAGCCAAGAGGGACTCGGATCTGGAAACACCATATATTTT
CDR3: CASSQEGLGSGNTIYF

D: -
V: TRBV6-1
size: -
J: TRBJ2-1
DNA: TGTGCCAGCAGTGAACAGGGGAAGGAGTTCTTC
CDR3: CASSEQGKEFF

D: -
V: TRBV7-6
size: -
J: TRBJ1-5
DNA: TGTGCCAGCAGCTCAGGAAGGCAGGCCAATCAGCCCCAGCATTTT
CDR3: CASSSGRQANQPQHF

D: -
V: TRBV10-3
size: -
J: TRBJ2-5
DNA: TGTGCCATCAGTGAGGAGATACAAGAGACCCAGTACTTC
CDR3: CAISEEIQETQYF

D: -
V: TRBV5-1
size: -
J: TRBJ2-5
DNA: TGCGCCAGCAGCTTGGGAGCAGGACAAGAGACCCAGTACTTC
CDR3: CASSLGAGQETQYF

D: -
V: TRBV2
size: -
J: TRBJ1-5
DNA: TGTGCCAGCGGGGCTAGGGTAGGTCAGCCCCAGCATTTT
CDR3: CASGARVGQPQHF

D: -
V: TRBV19
size: -
J: TRBJ2-7
DNA: TGTGCCAGTAGTACCTACTACGAGCAGTACTTC
CDR3: CASSTYYEQYF

D: TRBD1
V: TRBV5-1
size: -
J: TRBJ2-2
DNA: TGCGCCAGCAGCTTGGGACAGGGGTTCACCGGGGAGCTGTTTTTT
CDR3: CASSLGQGFTGELFF

D: -
V: TRBV5-1
size: once
J: TRBJ2-1
DNA: TGCGCCAGCAGCATACAGGGAAATGAGCAGTTCTTC
CDR3: CASSIQGNEQFF

D: -
V: TRBV21-1
size: -
J: TRBJ2-1
DNA: TGTGCCAGCAGCAAAGGGACTGGGACTAGCGGACACTCAACTTACAATGAGCAGTTCTTC
CDR3: CASSKGTGTSGHSTYNEQFF

D: -
V: TRBV11-3
size: once
J: TRBJ2-5
DNA: TGTGCCAGCAGCTTAGATCGGTCGGAGACCCAGTACTTC
CDR3: CASSLDRSETQYF

D: -
V: TRBV27
size: once
J: TRBJ1-2
DNA: TGTGCCACCGCAAGCGACAGGCCCGTCGGCTACACCTTC
CDR3: CATASDRPVGYTF

D: TRBD1
V: TRBV27
size: -
J: TRBJ2-3
DNA: TGTGCCAGCAGTTTATCCGCGGCAGGGGGTGGAGATACGCAGTATTTT
CDR3: CASSLSAAGGGDTQYF

D: TRBD1
V: TRBV18
size: -
J: TRBJ1-1
DNA: TGTGCCAGCTCACCATATACAGGGGACATGAACACTGAAGCTTTCTTT
CDR3: CASSPYTGDMNTEAFF

D: -
V: TRBV12-5
size: few
J: TRBJ1-2
DNA: TGTGCTAGTGGTTTCGGCGTCGAGGCTAACTATGGCTACACCTTC
CDR3: CASGFGVEANYGYTF

D: -
V: TRBV5-1
size: -
J: TRBJ1-2
DNA: TGCGCCAGCAGCTTGAACAGGAACTATGGCTACACCTTC
CDR3: CASSLNRNYGYTF

D: TRBD1
V: TRBV7-9
size: -
J: TRBJ2-1
DNA: TGTGCCAGCAGCTTAATGGGACAGACCTACAATGAGCAGTTCTTC
CDR3: CASSLMGQTYNEQFF

D: TRBD2
V: TRBV2
size: -
J: TRBJ2-5
DNA: TGTGCCAGCAGTGATGGGCTAGCGGGGGGCGCAGAGACCCAGTACTTC
CDR3: CASSDGLAGGAETQYF

D: -
V: TRBV5-1
size: -
J: TRBJ1-1
DNA: TGCGCCAGCAGCTTAAACAGCCAGAACACTGAAGCTTTCTTT
CDR3: CASSLNSQNTEAFF

D: -
V: TRBV5-1
size: -
J: TRBJ1-5
DNA: TGCGCCAGCAGCTTGGGACAGGCCAGCAATCAGCCCCAGCATTTT
CDR3: CASSLGQASNQPQHF

D: -
V: TRBV7-9
size: -
J: TRBJ1-5
DNA: TGTGCCAGCAGCTCCCTCCCGAATCAGCCCCAGCATTTT
CDR3: CASSSLPNQPQHF